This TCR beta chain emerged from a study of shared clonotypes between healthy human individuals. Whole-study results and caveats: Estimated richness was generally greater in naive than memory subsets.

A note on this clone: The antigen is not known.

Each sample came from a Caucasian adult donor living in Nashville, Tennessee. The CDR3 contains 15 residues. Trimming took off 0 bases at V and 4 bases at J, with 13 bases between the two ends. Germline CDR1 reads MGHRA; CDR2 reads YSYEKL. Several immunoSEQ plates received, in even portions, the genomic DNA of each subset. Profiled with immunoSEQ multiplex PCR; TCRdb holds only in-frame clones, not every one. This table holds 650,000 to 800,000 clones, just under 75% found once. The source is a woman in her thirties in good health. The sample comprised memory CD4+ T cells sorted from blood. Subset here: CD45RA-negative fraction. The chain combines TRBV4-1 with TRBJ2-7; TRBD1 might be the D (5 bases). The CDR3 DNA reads TGCGCCAGCAGCCAAGATCTGGACACTTTTTACGAGCAGTACTTC. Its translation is CASSQDLDTFYEQYF.